The rows below give T cell receptor beta chains drawn from one sample of a study of low-dose radiotherapy and immunotherapy resistance in tumors. Using its own MiXCR run on the reads, TCRdb lists one record per CDR3 protein. The data show fewer than 95,000 distinct CDR3 sequences, roughly 9% seen once. Source: PBMCs, taken before treatment. Receptors were obtained from a male donor with prostate cancer. Both conserved end residues are part of each CDR3. D genes are given only for firm matches. Clone size is stated in some rows and not others, as once, few, many or a class when expanded.

cdr3_length clone_size j_call d_call v_call cdr3_nt cdr3_aa
16 many TRBJ2-1 TRBD1 TRBV7-9 TGTGCCAGCAGCTTAAAGGGGACAGCCCCTTACAATGAGCAGTTCTTC CASSLKGTAPYNEQFF
12 many TRBJ1-2 . TRBV14 TGTGCCAGCAGCCAGGGTAACTATGGCTACACCTTC CASSQGNYGYTF
15 many TRBJ2-3 TRBD1 TRBV4-2 TGTGCCAGCAGCCAGGGGAACAGGGGGCCAGATACGCAGTATTTT CASSQGNRGPDTQYF
16 many TRBJ2-1 TRBD2 TRBV10-3 TGTGCCATCAAAGGGACTAGCGGGAGGTCCTCAGATGAGCAGTTCTTC CAIKGTSGRSSDEQFF
14 many TRBJ2-7 . TRBV29-1 TGCAGCGCGCAGACCGGAAACCAACTCTACGAGCAGTACTTC CSAQTGNQLYEQYF
15 many TRBJ2-2 . TRBV6-1 TGTGCCAGCAGTGCCGGGACACATAACACCGGGGAGCTGTTTTTT CASSAGTHNTGELFF
13 many TRBJ2-2 . TRBV20-1 TGCAGTGCGGGGGGACTCGTTGGCGGGGAGCTGTTTTTT CSAGGLVGGELFF
17 many TRBJ2-2 . TRBV6-5 TGTGCCAGCAGCACCTCCCAGGGGTGGTTGTCGGCCGGGGAGCTGTTTTTT CASSTSQGWLSAGELFF
14 . TRBJ1-1 . TRBV19 TGTGCCAGTAGTATAACAGGGAGGAACACTGAAGCTTTCTTT CASSITGRNTEAFF
13 many TRBJ2-7 . TRBV20-1 TGCAGTGCCAACGACGGGAGCTCCTACGAGCAGTACTTC CSANDGSSYEQYF
14 many TRBJ2-7 TRBD1 TRBV4-1 TGCGCCAGCAGTCGGGACAGGGGCGGCTACGAGCAGTACTTC CASSRDRGGYEQYF
11 . TRBJ2-7 . TRBV29-1 TGCAGCGTTTCCTCTGCGGGTGAGCAGTACTTC CSVSSAGEQYF
14 many TRBJ1-2 . TRBV18 TGTGCCAGCTCACCGGACGCGACAAGTTATGGGTACACCTTC CASSPDATSYGYTF
16 many TRBJ2-5 TRBD2 TRBV10-3 TGTGCCATCAGTGACCCGGGACTAGCGGGTCAAGAGACCCAGTACTTC CAISDPGLAGQETQYF
13 . TRBJ2-2 . TRBV20-1 TGCAGTGCTATGGGCCTAGCTCCCGGGGAGCTGTTTTTT CSAMGLAPGELFF
13 many TRBJ1-1 . TRBV7-3 TGTGCCAGCAGCTTAATGCCGGACACTGAAGCTTTCTTT CASSLMPDTEAFF
14 many TRBJ2-2 . TRBV19 TGTGCCAGTAGTACCCAGGCCGACACCGGGGAGCTGTTTTTT CASSTQADTGELFF
15 many TRBJ2-1 . TRBV12-3/TRBV12-4 TGTGCCAGCAGCCCTGGGCCACCGTGGGGAAATGAGCAGTTCTTC CASSPGPPWGNEQFF
16 many TRBJ1-2 . TRBV28 TGTGCCAGCAGTTTAGCCCTTTGGGCCGTAGGGGGTGGCTACACCTTC CASSLALWAVGGGYTF
16 many TRBJ1-2 . TRBV4-3 TGCGCCAGCAGCCAAGAGGGGAACAGGGCGTTGGGCGGCTACACCTTC CASSQEGNRALGGYTF
17 . TRBJ2-1 TRBD2 TRBV5-1 TGCGCCAGCAGACTGGTTACTAGCGGGAGTAGGCACAATGAGCAGTTCTTC CASRLVTSGSRHNEQFF
13 many TRBJ2-7 TRBD1 TRBV12-3/TRBV12-4 TGTGCCAGCAGTCCAACAGGGGTTTACGAGCAGTACTTC CASSPTGVYEQYF
15 . TRBJ1-1 . TRBV14 TGTGCCAGCAGCCAAGGAACAGACCGTACCCTGGTCTCTTTCTTT CASSQGTDRTLVSFF
17 many TRBJ2-7 TRBD2 TRBV7-2 TGTGCCAGCAGCTTAGGAAGAATCGGTAGCGGGATGTACGAGCAGTACTTC CASSLGRIGSGMYEQYF
17 many TRBJ2-1 TRBD2 TRBV5-6 TGTGCCAGCAGCGCCCCTAGCGGATGGAGCTCCTACAATGAGCAGTTCTTC CASSAPSGWSSYNEQFF
12 many TRBJ2-7 . TRBV15 TGTGCCACCAGCAGAGAGAACTACGAGCAGTACTTC CATSRENYEQYF
17 many TRBJ2-5 TRBD2 TRBV4-3 TGCGCCAGCAGCCAAGTAATTAGCGGGGGGCCCCAAGAGACCCAGTACTTC CASSQVISGGPQETQYF
15 many TRBJ1-1 . TRBV7-2 TGTGCCAGCAGTTTGAGACAGGCCTTCGGATCTGAAGCTTTCTTT CASSLRQAFGSEAFF
13 . TRBJ2-5 . TRBV3-1 TGTGCCAGCGGACTATTTGGGGAAGAGACCCAGTACTTC CASGLFGEETQYF
15 many TRBJ2-2 TRBD1 TRBV2 TGTGCCAGCAGTGATAACAGGGGGCGACCAGGGGAGCTGTTTTTT CASSDNRGRPGELFF
17 many TRBJ2-3 . TRBV4-3 TGCGCCAGCAGCCAAGATCGGGCGGGCGGAAGCACAGATACGCAGTATTTT CASSQDRAGGSTDTQYF
16 many TRBJ2-1 TRBD2 TRBV7-6 TGTGCCAGCAGCTTATCGGCGGGAGGTTTGGGGAATGAGCAGTTCTTC CASSLSAGGLGNEQFF
14 few TRBJ2-5 TRBD1 TRBV10-3 TGTGCCATCAGGGCGGACAGGGCCCAAGAGACCCAGTACTTC CAIRADRAQETQYF
16 many TRBJ2-7 TRBD1 TRBV7-2 TGTGCCAGCAGCTTAGCGTCTTGGGCAGGGGGTTACGAGCAGTACTTC CASSLASWAGGYEQYF
14 many TRBJ2-4 . TRBV15 TGTGCCACCAGCAGAGACCTGACCAAAAACATTCAGTACTTC CATSRDLTKNIQYF
15 many TRBJ2-3 TRBD2 TRBV20-1 TGCAGTGCTAGAGACGGGAGGGCCGGGGCAGATACGCAGTATTTT CSARDGRAGADTQYF
17 many TRBJ2-3 TRBD1 TRBV11-2 TGTGCCAGCAGCTTAGATCGGGGACAGGGCCCAACAGATACGCAGTATTTT CASSLDRGQGPTDTQYF